These T cell receptor beta chains were read from a single sample in a study of T cell responses to AZD1222 COVID-19 vaccine. Repertoires were generated with immunoSEQ multiplex PCR, while TCRdb's copy carries only in-frame clones and drops some. The table includes roughly 95,000 clones, approximately 87% detected once. The material was peripheral blood, obtained on day 0 of AZD1222 vaccination. Receptors were obtained from an adult in good health. The CDR3 runs from the conserved cysteine through the conserved F or W. The D gene is left open where the match is weak. A row's size may be missing; if present it is once, few, many or a size class.

V	size	D	J	CDR3	DNA
TRBV3-1/TRBV3-2	-	-	TRBJ2-7	CASSHRDPSYEQYF	TGTGCCAGCAGCCACCGGGATCCCTCCTACGAGCAGTACTTC
TRBV28	-	-	TRBJ1-2	CASSDTEVHGYTF	TGTGCCAGCAGTGACACGGAAGTCCATGGCTACACCTTC
TRBV6-1	once	-	TRBJ1-3	CASSVGSARLGNTIYF	TGTGCCAGCAGTGTGGGATCGGCTCGTTTAGGAAACACCATATATTTT
TRBV6-2/TRBV6-3	-	-	TRBJ1-1	CASSLTENTEAFF	TGTGCCAGCAGTTTAACAGAGAACACTGAAGCTTTCTTT
TRBV28	-	TRBD1	TRBJ2-4	CASSLWAGGADIQYF	TGTGCCAGCAGTTTATGGGCAGGGGGCGCGGACATTCAGTACTTC
TRBV5-8	-	TRBD1	TRBJ2-3	CASTSKGAPSTDTQYF	TGTGCCAGCACCTCAAAGGGGGCCCCAAGCACAGATACGCAGTATTTT
TRBV24-1	few	-	TRBJ2-1	CATSDSVYEQFF	TGTGCCACCAGTGATTCAGTATATGAGCAGTTCTTC
TRBV6-4	few	TRBD1	TRBJ1-1	CASRPGTENTEAFF	TGTGCCAGCAGACCAGGGACAGAGAACACTGAAGCTTTCTTT
TRBV19	-	-	TRBJ1-1	CASSIRRQGWHTEAFF	TGTGCCAGTAGTATAAGGAGGCAGGGGTGGCACACTGAAGCTTTCTTT
TRBV7-9	-	-	TRBJ1-1	CASSLVSLNTEAFF	TGTGCCAGCAGCTTAGTTAGCCTGAACACTGAAGCTTTCTTT
TRBV28	-	TRBD2	TRBJ2-7	CASSSPQREDYEQYF	TGTGCCAGCAGTTCCCCCCAGCGGGAGGACTACGAGCAGTACTTC